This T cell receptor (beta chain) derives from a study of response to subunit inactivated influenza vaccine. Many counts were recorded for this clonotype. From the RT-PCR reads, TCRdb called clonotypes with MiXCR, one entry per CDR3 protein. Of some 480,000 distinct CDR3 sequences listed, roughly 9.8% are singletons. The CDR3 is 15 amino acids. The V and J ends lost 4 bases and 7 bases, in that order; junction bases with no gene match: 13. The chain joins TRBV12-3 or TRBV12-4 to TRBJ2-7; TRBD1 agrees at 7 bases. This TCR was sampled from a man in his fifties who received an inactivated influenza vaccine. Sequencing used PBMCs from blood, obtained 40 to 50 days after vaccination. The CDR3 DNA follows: TGTGCCAGCAGTTACATAGCAGGGGGAAGCGAAGAGCAGTACTTC. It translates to CASSYIAGGSEEQYF.